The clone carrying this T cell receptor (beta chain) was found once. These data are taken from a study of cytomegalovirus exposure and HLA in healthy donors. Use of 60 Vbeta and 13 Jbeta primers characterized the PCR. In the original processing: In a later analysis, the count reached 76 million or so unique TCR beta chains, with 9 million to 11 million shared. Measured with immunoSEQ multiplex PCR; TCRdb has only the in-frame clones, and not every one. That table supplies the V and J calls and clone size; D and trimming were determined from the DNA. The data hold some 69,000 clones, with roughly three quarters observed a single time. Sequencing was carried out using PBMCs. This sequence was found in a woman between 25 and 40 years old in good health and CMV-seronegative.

CDR3 sequence: CASSRFSGYTF. CDR3 in DNA: TGTGCCAGTAGTAGGTTTAGTGGCTACACCTTC. The chain employs TRBV19 and TRBJ1-2; D not certain. This CDR3 is built from 11 residues. CDR1 and CDR2 from the germline V gene are LNHDA and SQIVND (reference sequence). Deletions cut 4 bases from V and 7 bases from J, with 7 bases between.